The 14 T cell receptor beta chains below all came from one sample that was sequenced in a study of T cells after yellow fever vaccination (dated by TCRdb to between 2018 and 2021). Interpreted using the paper, the treatment or condition label stands for: live attenuated yellow fever vaccine strain. The library was obtained by 5' RACE. TCRdb lists the instrument as Illumina HiSeq 2500. TCRdb redid the processing of the public reads, applying fastp at Q25 and MiXCR, and retained in-frame beta chains. One record per CDR3 amino acid sequence lists the most common genes and DNA. The sample records hundreds of thousands of distinct CDR3 sequences, around an eighth of which are singletons. The ten largest clones add up to about 16% of the sample. The material sequenced was PBMCs, taken on the day of the yellow fever booster vaccination. These receptor sequences come from a man in his thirties or forties who received the YFV17D yellow fever vaccine.

The table lists this clonotype with many counts. The genes are TRBV15 and TRBJ2-4, with 8 bases fitting TRBD2. The CDR3 length is 15 residues. CDR1 and CDR2 from the germline V gene are LNHNV and YYDKDF (reference sequence). J lost 8 bases, V lost 0 bases, and 6 bases had no gene match. The CDR3 protein is CATSRDFRGGDIQYF. The CDR3 coding sequence is TGTGCCACCAGCAGAGATTTCCGGGGGGGGGACATTCAGTACTTC. The whole variable domain, filled in from reference TRBV15 and TRBJ2-4, reads DAMVIQNPRYQVTQFGKPVTLSCSQTLNHNVMYWYQQKSSQAPKLLFHYYDKDFNNEADTPDNFQSRRPNTSFCFLDIRSPGLGDTAMYLCATSRDFRGGDIQYFGAGTRLSVL.

At least ten counts were recorded for this clonotype. CDR3 in amino acids: CASSLNPPYEQYF. In DNA form, the CDR3 reads TGTGCCAGCAGTTTAAACCCCCCCTACGAGCAGTACTTC. The genes are TRBV12-3 or TRBV12-4 and TRBJ2-7; D not resolved. This CDR3 contains 13 residues. The germline V and J ends were trimmed by 2 bases and 2 bases, with 7 bases remaining between them.

This clonotype was picked up many times. The chain links TRBV20-1 to TRBJ2-3, with 7 bases aligning to TRBD1. The CDR3 is 13 residues long. CDR1 DFQATT and CDR2 SNEGSKA come from the germline V gene (reference sequence). CDR3: CSRPGQSTDTQYF. The CDR3 nucleotides are TGCAGCCGTCCGGGACAGAGCACAGATACGCAGTATTTT.

This clonotype was detected a few times. The genes are TRBV27 and TRBJ1-6; D call uncertain. Germline-derived CDR1 and CDR2 are MNHEY and SMNVEV (reference sequence). This CDR3 region has 16 residues. Trimming removed 7 bases from V and 8 bases from J, with 21 bases in between. The CDR3 reads CASMGARGPGYSPLHF. The DNA for the CDR3 is TGTGCCAGCATGGGAGCCCGAGGACCGGGTTATTCACCCCTCCACTTT.

This sequence joins TRBV6-1 and TRBJ2-3; D could derive from TRBD1 or TRBD2 (6 bases each). V was clipped by 7 bases and J by 4 bases, with 18 bases between them. The germline gives CDR1 MNHNS, CDR2 SASEGT. The length of the CDR3 is 15 residues. The CDR3 nucleotides are TGTGCCAGCAAGCCCGGGGGCAGGGGAGCAGATACGCAGTATTTT. Amino acid sequence: CASKPGGRGADTQYF.

This clonotype was detected only a few times. The rearrangement links TRBV7-2 to TRBJ1-1; D possibly corresponds to TRBD1 (5 bases). The CDR3 runs 15 residues. Looked up from germline, CDR1 is SGHTA and CDR2 is FQGNSA. V was shortened by 5 bases and J by 0 bases, with 13 bases between the two germline ends. The chain's CDR3 is CASSPRKGMNTEAFF. CDR3 nucleotides: TGTGCCAGCAGCCCTAGAAAGGGGATGAACACTGAAGCTTTCTTT.

Only a few counts were recorded for this clonotype. V is TRBV18 and J is TRBJ2-5, with 9 nucleotides matching TRBD1. CDR1 and CDR2 from the germline V gene are KGHSH and LQKENI. The CDR3 extends over 15 amino acids. V was clipped by 2 bases and J by 4 bases; unmatched bases: 5. Here the CDR3 DNA reads TGTGCCAGCTCACCAAGACAGGGGGATATAGAGACCCAGTACTTC. Amino acid sequence: CASSPRQGDIETQYF.

This clonotype was seen only a few times. V and J are TRBV11-3 and TRBJ2-1; D not resolved. This CDR3 is 14 amino acids long. Germline V CDR1 and CDR2: SGHNT, YENEEA. Trimming left V 0 bases short and J 5 bases short, with 8 bases between. Here the CDR3 DNA reads TGTGCCAGCAGCTTAGAAAACATGAACAATGAGCAGTTCTTC. Translated, it gives CASSLENMNNEQFF.

The chain recombines TRBV29-1 with TRBJ2-5; 7 bases align to TRBD1. Germline V lookup: CDR1 SQVTM, CDR2 ANQGSEA. The CDR3 runs to 11 residues. Trimming cost V 4 bases and J 8 bases; bases outside gene matches: 4. CDR3 DNA: TGCAGCGTTGCTCAGGGGGAAACCCAGTACTTC. Translation gives CSVAQGETQYF.

In its sample, this clonotype was seen a few times. The CDR3 region has the DNA TGTGCCAGCAGCTTAGTCCCTAGCGGCATCACAGATACGCAGTATTTT. Encoded protein: CASSLVPSGITDTQYF. The chain has TRBV7-9 and TRBJ2-3; TRBD2 matches at 7 bases. Trimming removed 1 base from V and 2 bases from J; junction bases left unmatched: 6. The CDR3 loop spans 16 amino acids. Germline CDR1 and CDR2: SEHNR and FQNEAQ (reference sequence).

This chain links TRBV4-3 with TRBJ2-3, with 9 bases matching TRBD2. Per the germline V gene, CDR1 is LGHNA and CDR2 is YSLEER. The CDR3 is made up of 16 amino acids. Trimming at V came to 0 bases and at J to 5 bases, leaving 6 bases not matched to a gene. CDR3 DNA sequence: TGCGCCAGCAGCCAAGATGTGCTAGCGGGACGAGATACGCAGTATTTT. Translated, it gives CASSQDVLAGRDTQYF.

This clonotype came up a few times. The chain recombines TRBV12-3 or TRBV12-4 with TRBJ1-5; tentative D call: TRBD1 (6 bases). The V gene lost 1 base and the J gene lost 7 bases, with 14 bases spanning the gap. The CDR3 has 15 residues. The CDR3 DNA sequence: TGTGCCAGCAGTTTAGTGGGGACAAGCTTCCAGCCCCAGCATTTT. Its protein is CASSLVGTSFQPQHF.

The V and J genes are TRBV12-3 or TRBV12-4 and TRBJ2-3, with D perhaps TRBD1 (5 bases). The CDR3 is 15 residues long. Trimming pared 6 bases from V and 1 base from J, leaving 14 bases between. This CDR3 is CASSLQVQGTDTQYF. DNA for the CDR3: TGTGCCAGCAGCCTACAGGTGCAGGGCACAGATACGCAGTATTTT.

The chain combines TRBV7-2 with TRBJ2-1, with D uncertain. V was cut by 1 base and J by 9 bases, with 13 bases left in between. Germline V gene lookup returns CDR1 SGHTA and CDR2 FQGNSA. The CDR3 sequence is 14 residues long. The chain's CDR3 is CASSLGVLISEQFF. DNA for the CDR3: TGTGCCAGCAGCTTAGGGGTGTTGATATCTGAGCAGTTCTTC.